This T cell receptor beta chain was recovered during a study of cytomegalovirus exposure and HLA in healthy donors. As for the study in general: A prior study identified 117 million unique TCR beta sequences from about 200 million T cells. The study's findings and limits: Available immune exposure information was restricted to CMV serostatus only.

Primers included in the PCR were 60 Vbeta and 13 Jbeta primers. Produced via immunoSEQ multiplex PCR; TCRdb's table is partial and in-frame only. The sample consists of some 250,000 clones, more than 75% of them appearing once. This CDR3 comprises 15 residues. Trimming took off 1 base at V and 0 bases at J, with 9 bases between the two ends. Germline V lookup: CDR1 SGHNT, CDR2 YYREEE (reference sequence). Regarding this clone: Its antigen is as yet unknown.

The gene calls are TRBV5-4 and TRBJ2-3; tentative D call: TRBD2 (5 bases). This sequence was found in a woman between 40 and 55 years old in good health and CMV-seropositive. Sequenced input: PBMCs. As DNA, the CDR3 is TGTGCCAGCAGCTTGAAAGCGGATAGCACAGATACGCAGTATTTT. It specifies CASSLKADSTDTQYF.